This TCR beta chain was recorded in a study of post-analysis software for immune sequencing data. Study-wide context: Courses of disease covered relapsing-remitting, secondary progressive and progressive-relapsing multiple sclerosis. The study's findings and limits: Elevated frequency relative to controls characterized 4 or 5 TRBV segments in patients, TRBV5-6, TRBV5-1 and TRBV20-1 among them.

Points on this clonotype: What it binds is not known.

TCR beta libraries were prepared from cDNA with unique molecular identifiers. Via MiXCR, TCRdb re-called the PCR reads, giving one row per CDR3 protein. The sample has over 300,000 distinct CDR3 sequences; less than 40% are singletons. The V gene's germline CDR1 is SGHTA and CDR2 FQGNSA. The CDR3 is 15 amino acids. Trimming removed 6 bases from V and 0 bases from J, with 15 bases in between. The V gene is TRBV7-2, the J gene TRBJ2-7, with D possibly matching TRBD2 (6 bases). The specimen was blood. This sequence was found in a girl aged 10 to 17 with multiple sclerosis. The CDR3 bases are TGTGCCAGCAGTTCCCTGGGAGGTTTCTCCTACGAGCAGTACTTC. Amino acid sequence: CASSSLGGFSYEQYF. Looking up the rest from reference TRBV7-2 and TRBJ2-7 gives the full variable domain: GAGVSQSPSNKVTEKGKDVELRCDPISGHTALYWYRQSLGQGLEFLIYFQGNSAPDKSGLPSDRFSAERTGGSVSTLTIQRTQQEDSAVYLCASSSLGGFSYEQYFGPGTRLTVT.